This TCR beta chain emerged from a study of blood T cells in healthy people across ages. Trimming shortened V by 3 bases and J by 11 bases, and 19 bases separated the two germline ends. CDR3 length equals 14 residues. Germline-derived CDR1 and CDR2 are SEHNR and FQNEAQ (reference sequence). The use of a sample-barcoded 5' primer and a J-beta primer mix characterized a second PCR of 7 to 11 cycles. Every sample produced at least 3 million CDR3-containing paired-end reads. TCRdb re-derived calls from the 5' RACE reads in MiXCR, one entry per CDR3 protein. Of under 750,000 distinct CDR3 sequences listed, around half were seen once; the top ten hold around 24%.

This sequence joins TRBV7-9 and TRBJ1-2; a possible D gene is TRBD1 (6 bases). The receptor's source is an elderly man in good health. The material sequenced was blood. The CDR3 coding sequence is TGTGCCAGCAGCTTTCAGGGGAGGGAGACCCAGTACACCTTC. Translation: CASSFQGRETQYTF.